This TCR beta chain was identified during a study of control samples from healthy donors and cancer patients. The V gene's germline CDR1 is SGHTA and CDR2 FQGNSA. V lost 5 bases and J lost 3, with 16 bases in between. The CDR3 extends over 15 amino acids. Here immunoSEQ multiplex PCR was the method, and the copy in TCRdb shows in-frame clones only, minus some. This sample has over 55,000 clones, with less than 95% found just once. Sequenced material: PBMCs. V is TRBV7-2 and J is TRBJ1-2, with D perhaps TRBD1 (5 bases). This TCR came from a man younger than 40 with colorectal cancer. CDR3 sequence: CASSHSGTSYYGYTF. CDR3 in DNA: TGTGCCAGCAGCCACTCAGGGACCTCTTACTATGGCTACACCTTC.